What follows are 11 T cell receptor beta chains derived from one specimen sequenced in a study of blood T cell repertoires in COVID-19. The repertoire was sequenced with immunoSEQ multiplex PCR; TCRdb's copy has only in-frame clones and lacks some. The sample includes approximately 330,000 clones, 87% of them seen just once. Sequencing input: peripheral blood. Source of these receptors: a man younger than 45 with COVID-19, enrolled during active disease.

The chain is built from TRBV4-3 and TRBJ2-2; possible D gene TRBD2, 7 bases. V was shortened by 8 bases and J by 6 bases, with 13 bases between the two germline ends. The CDR3 spans 13 residues. The V gene's germline CDR1 is LGHNA and CDR2 YSLEER. CDR3 DNA sequence: TGCGCCAGCTGGGGGGGCGCTCCCGGGGAGCTGTTTTTT. As protein: CASWGGAPGELFF.

The V call is TRBV28, the J call TRBJ1-5; a possible D gene is TRBD1 (6 bases). The CDR3 spans 17 residues. V was shortened by 6 bases and J by 0 bases, with 18 bases between the two germline ends. Looked up from germline, CDR1 is MDHEN and CDR2 is SYDVKM. For the CDR3, the DNA is TGTGCCAGCAGCTCACGAGGCAGGGGAAATAGCAATCAGCCCCAGCATTTT. It is translated as CASSSRGRGNSNQPQHF. Complete variable domain (other parts from reference TRBV28 and TRBJ1-5): DVKVTQSSRYLVKRTGEKVFLECVQDMDHENMFWYRQDPGLGLRLIYFSYDVKMKEKGDIPEGYSVSREKKERFSLILESASTNQTSMYLCASSSRGRGNSNQPQHFGDGTRLSIL.

The CDR3 nucleotides are TGTGCCAGCAGTTGGGACAGGGTGATCGGCTATGGCTACACCTTC. Its protein is CASSWDRVIGYGYTF. The genes are TRBV6-2 or TRBV6-3 and TRBJ1-2, with 9 bases aligning to TRBD1. Trimming took 4 bases from V and 4 from J; bases not matched to a gene: 7. Germline V gene lookup returns CDR1 MNHEY and CDR2 SVGEGT. There are 15 residues in the CDR3.

The chain joins TRBV6-5 to TRBJ2-2; D remains unclear. The germline V and J ends were trimmed by 4 bases and 5 bases, with 5 bases remaining between them. From germline, CDR1 is MNHEY and CDR2 SVGAGI. The CDR3 sequence is 12 residues long. The CDR3 DNA reads TGTGCCAGCAGTTCCACAACCGGGGAGCTGTTTTTT. It specifies CASSSTTGELFF.

V and J are TRBV4-1 and TRBJ2-3, with D unresolved. V lost 1 base and J 1 base, leaving 12 bases between the germline ends. The CDR3 runs to 16 residues. Per germline, CDR1 MGHRA and CDR2 YSYEKL. The CDR3 DNA is TGCGCCAGCAGCCAAGTTGAAGTCCCGGGCACAGATACGCAGTATTTT. This gives the protein CASSQVEVPGTDTQYF.

V usage is TRBV7-6 and J usage is TRBJ2-7, with 9 bases identical to TRBD2. V lost 4 bases and J lost 0; bases outside the gene matches: 4. The germline V gene has CDR1 SGHVS and CDR2 FNYEAQ. This CDR3 has 15 residues. DNA of the CDR3: TGTGCCAGCAGCTGGTCTAGCGGGGCCTCCTACGAGCAGTACTTC. The encoded protein is CASSWSSGASYEQYF.

The V gene is TRBV6-4, the J gene TRBJ2-7; D not resolved. This CDR3 has 14 residues. The V end lost 5 bases, the J end lost 0 bases, and 11 bases lay between the germline ends. Germline V gene sequence: CDR1 MRHNA, CDR2 SNTAGT. The CDR3 region is CASSRDSTSYEQYF. The CDR3 DNA follows: TGTGCCAGCAGTCGAGACTCGACCTCCTACGAGCAGTACTTC.

The chain recombines TRBV6-2 or TRBV6-3 with TRBJ1-1, with 8 bases fitting TRBD1. In germline, CDR1 is MNHEY, CDR2 SVGEGT. Unmatched junction bases numbered 3, after V lost 2 bases and J lost 7 bases. The CDR3 loop spans 13 amino acids. The CDR3 sequence is CASSYGDRGEAFF. The CDR3 region has the DNA TGTGCCAGCAGTTACGGAGACAGGGGTGAAGCTTTCTTT.

With respect to this clone: Other DNA sequences within the sample encode an identical CDR3. The gene calls are TRBV19 and TRBJ1-2; perhaps TRBD1 as D (5 bases). The CDR3 has 12 amino acids. In germline, CDR1 is LNHDA, CDR2 SQIVND (reference sequence). The V gene lost 6 bases and the J gene lost 2 bases, with 7 bases spanning the gap. The DNA of the CDR3 is TGTGCCAGTAGAACAGGAAACTATGGCTACACCTTC. Translating it yields CASRTGNYGYTF.

V usage is TRBV11-2 and J usage is TRBJ2-1; the D is unclear. Germline V gives CDR1 SGHAT, CDR2 FQNNGV. Trimming pared 0 bases from V and 7 bases from J, leaving 7 bases between. This CDR3 region has 13 residues. The CDR3: CASSLDHGNEQFF. The CDR3 DNA reads as TGTGCCAGCAGCTTAGATCACGGGAATGAGCAGTTCTTC.

The J gene is TRBJ2-1, the V gene TRBV7-2; a weak D match, TRBD2 (6 bases). This CDR3 spans 14 amino acids. Trimming cost V 1 base and J 6 bases, with 10 bases left between them. In germline, CDR1 is SGHTA, CDR2 FQGNSA. CDR3 protein: CASSLGQGGNEQFF. The CDR3 DNA is TGTGCCAGCAGCTTAGGGCAGGGAGGCAATGAGCAGTTCTTC.